The 32 T cell receptor beta chains below come from one sample, sequenced in a study of post-analysis software for immune sequencing data. Study findings and constraints: A few TRBV segments occurring more often in patients than controls included TRBV5-6, TRBV5-1 and TRBV20-1.

Their antigens are not known. Unique molecular identifiers were carried by the TCR beta cDNA libraries. TCRdb ran MiXCR on the PCR reads and lists one entry per CDR3 protein. Counted here are about 540,000 distinct CDR3 sequences, around a third occurring once; the ten biggest clones make up approximately 5.4%. The material sequenced was blood. Receptors originate from a girl under 18 with multiple sclerosis.

V gene TRBV10-3 combines with J gene TRBJ2-5; maybe TRBD2 (7 bases). The ends were cut back, 2 bases at V and 4 bases at J, with 17 bases in the middle. From germline, CDR1 is ENHRY and CDR2 SYGVKD. This CDR3 has 16 amino acids. The CDR3 DNA reads as TGTGCCATCAGTGAGGGGACCCGGGGGGCGGCAGAGACCCAGTACTTC. Translation: CAISEGTRGAAETQYF.

The rearrangement links TRBV5-6 to TRBJ2-1, with D perhaps matching TRBD1 (5 bases). CDR1 SGHDT and CDR2 YYEEEE come from the germline V gene. Trimming took off 2 bases at V and 8 bases at J, with 11 bases between the two ends. This CDR3 is built from 13 residues. The chain's CDR3 is CASSFGQGYEQFF. CDR3 in DNA: TGTGCCAGCAGCTTCGGCCAGGGCTATGAGCAGTTCTTC.

This clonotype was observed a few times. The chain joins TRBV15 to TRBJ1-1; D is unresolved. Germline V gene data show CDR1 as LNHNV and CDR2 as YYDKDF (reference sequence). The CDR3 runs 15 residues. V was pared by 1 base and J by 3 bases, with 12 bases between. CDR3 coding DNA: TGTGCCACCAGCAGAGGCCCGAGTTTCGACACTGAAGCTTTCTTT. It translates to CATSRGPSFDTEAFF.

This clonotype was observed a handful of times. The V and J genes are TRBV14 and TRBJ2-5; tentative D call: TRBD1 (6 bases). In germline, CDR1 is SGHDN, CDR2 FVKESK. V lost 4 bases and J 4 bases, leaving 13 bases between the germline ends. The CDR3 spans 14 residues. CDR3 bases: TGTGCCAGCAGCCGCACAGGGAAGGCAGAGACCCAGTACTTC. As protein: CASSRTGKAETQYF.

This clonotype occurred a few times. This CDR3 is CAISEIEDTQYF. In nucleotides, the CDR3 is TGTGCCATCAGTGAGATAGAAGATACGCAGTATTTT. The chain employs TRBV10-3 and TRBJ2-3; D not certain. Germline V gene sequence: CDR1 ENHRY, CDR2 SYGVKD. With 2 bases removed from V and 5 bases from J, the gap between germline ends came to 5 bases. This CDR3 is 12 amino acids long.

This clonotype has only a few counts. V and J are TRBV6-5 and TRBJ2-1; D is perhaps TRBD2 (5 bases). There are 12 residues in the CDR3. The V gene's germline CDR1 is MNHEY and CDR2 SVGAGI. V lost 6 bases, J lost 10 bases, and 13 bases lay in between. The DNA for the CDR3 is TGTGCCAGCAGCCTTGGACCGGGGGAGCAGTTCTTC. This gives the protein CASSLGPGEQFF.

The V gene is TRBV4-1, the J gene TRBJ2-3; 10 positions match TRBD1. Unmatched junction bases numbered 6, after V lost 3 bases and J lost 6 bases. The germline gives CDR1 MGHRA, CDR2 YSYEKL. This CDR3 comprises 15 residues. In DNA form, the CDR3 reads TGCGCCAGCAGCCACCCGACAGGGGGCGAGGATACGCAGTATTTT. Translating it yields CASSHPTGGEDTQYF.

Worth noting for this clonotype: The junction shows a germline mismatch at one end, possibly a read error. In nucleotides, the CDR3 is TGTGCCAGCAGCCCGGAGGGGCAACAAAGGGCTAACTATGGCTGCACCTTC. It is translated as CASSPEGQQRANYGCTF. This chain connects TRBV5-6 to TRBJ1-2, with D possibly matching TRBD1 (5 bases). This CDR3 comprises 17 residues. The germline V gene has CDR1 SGHDT and CDR2 YYEEEE.

The chain has TRBV4-1 and TRBJ1-1; maybe TRBD1 (5 bases). V shed 4 bases and J shed 1 base, with 10 bases lying between them. The germline V gene has CDR1 MGHRA and CDR2 YSYEKL. CDR3 length: 14 amino acids. CDR3 in DNA: TGCGCCAGCAGCCGGGGCGGTACGAACACTGAAGCTTTCTTT. This gives the protein CASSRGGTNTEAFF.

This clonotype has more than one count but fewer than ten. The rearrangement uses TRBV2 and TRBJ2-1; TRBD2 agrees at 8 bases. J was trimmed by 8 bases and V by 4 bases; bases with no gene match: 4. Per germline, CDR1 SNHLY and CDR2 FYNNEI. The CDR3 consists of 13 residues. The CDR3 protein is CASSGASGYEQFF. CDR3 DNA: TGTGCCAGCAGTGGGGCTAGCGGGTATGAGCAGTTCTTC.

This clonotype was observed a few times. The V call is TRBV5-5, the J call TRBJ2-1, with D hard to call. Germline CDR1 is SGHKS and CDR2 is YYEKEE (reference sequence). V was clipped by 2 bases and J by 1 base, with 10 bases between them. This CDR3 is 15 amino acids long. The CDR3 reads CASSFQLWSYNEQFF. As DNA, the CDR3 is TGTGCCAGCAGCTTCCAATTGTGGTCCTACAATGAGCAGTTCTTC.

V gene TRBV5-1 combines with J gene TRBJ2-5; 10 bases match TRBD1. Trimming took 3 bases from V and 5 from J; bases not matched to a gene: 4. The CDR3 is 14 amino acids. Germline CDR1 SGHRS, CDR2 YFSETQ. The DNA of the CDR3 is TGCGCCAGCAGCTGGGACAGGGGCCGGGAGACCCAGTACTTC. Its protein product is CASSWDRGRETQYF.

The chain is built from TRBV11-3 and TRBJ2-4; 9 bases line up with TRBD1. The end of the DNA fits TRBJ2-7 better, so the J call may be wrong. The CDR3 is 10 amino acids. Germline-derived CDR1 and CDR2 are SGHNT and YENEEA. The CDR3 DNA reads as TGTTACAGGGGGCTTGACGAGCAGTACTTC. Its translation is CYRGLDEQYF.

As regards this clonotype: This may be a read error: a much more frequent sequence differs by one nucleotide. The gene calls are TRBV12-3 or TRBV12-4 and TRBJ2-7; the match to TRBD2 covers 9 bases. V gave up 5 bases and J gave up 1 base; unmatched junction bases: 6. CDR3 length: 15 amino acids. DNA for the CDR3: TGTGCCAGCAGTGCCCGGAGCGGGGGGTCCTACGAGCAGTACTTC. Protein sequence: CASSARSGGSYEQYF.

V is TRBV6-6 and J is TRBJ2-5, with D possibly TRBD2 on 6 matching bases. Germline assignment: CDR1 MNHNY and CDR2 SVGAGI (reference sequence). V lost 0 bases and J 2 bases, leaving 13 bases between the germline ends. The CDR3 has 16 residues. CDR3: CASSYSKWGLQETQYF. The CDR3 nucleotides read TGTGCCAGCAGTTACTCGAAGTGGGGACTGCAAGAGACCCAGTACTTC.

This clonotype was detected only a few times. The chain couples TRBV20-1 to TRBJ2-7; TRBD1 matches 8 bases. Germline loops: CDR1 DFQATT, CDR2 SNEGSKA (reference sequence). The CDR3 has 14 amino acids. Unmatched junction bases numbered 9, after V lost 2 bases and J lost 6 bases. CDR3: CSARKTGQGGEQYF. The CDR3 nucleotides are TGCAGTGCTAGAAAAACCGGACAGGGCGGCGAGCAGTACTTC.

The CDR3 sequence: CASSYSRYQGQPQHF. In nucleotides, the CDR3 is TGTGCCAGCAGTTACTCGAGGTACCAAGGTCAGCCCCAGCATTTT. V gene TRBV6-6 combines with J gene TRBJ1-5; D uncertain. The CDR3 runs 15 residues. Trimming left V 0 bases short and J 6 bases short, with 12 bases between. Germline V gene sequence: CDR1 MNHNY, CDR2 SVGAGI (reference sequence).

The chain joins TRBV3-1 to TRBJ2-1, with D perhaps TRBD1 or TRBD2 (6 bases each). The V end lost 1 base, the J end lost 10 bases, and 17 bases lay between the germline ends. CDR3 length equals 15 residues. The germline V gene encodes CDR1 LGHDT and CDR2 YNNKEL (reference sequence). The DNA for the CDR3 is TGTGCCAGCAGCCAAGGGAGGGGGGCCGGACAGGAGCAGTTCTTC. This codes for CASSQGRGAGQEQFF.

As for this clonotype: Germline and junction disagree at one end, which may indicate a read error. The J gene is TRBJ2-6, the V gene TRBV20-1; perhaps TRBD1 as D (5 bases). The germline CDR1 and CDR2 sequences are DFQATT and SNEGSKA (reference sequence). The CDR3 extends over 15 amino acids. CDR3 sequence reads: CSALNVSSGANVRTF. The CDR3 nucleotides read TGCAGTGCTTTAAACGTGAGCTCTGGGGCCAACGTCCGGACTTTC.

The chain is built from TRBV12-3 or TRBV12-4 and TRBJ1-3; TRBD1 aligns across 10 bases. V shed 3 bases, J shed 9 bases, and the junction held 11 bases outside the gene matches. The CDR3 covers 16 residues. In DNA form, the CDR3 reads TGTGCCAGCAGTTTGTCTCGGGACAGGGGAAGTGGCACCATATATTTT. Its protein product is CASSLSRDRGSGTIYF.

This clonotype has a handful of counts. The chain links TRBV20-1 to TRBJ2-5; D remains unclear. V dropped 6 bases and J dropped 4 bases, with 12 bases sitting between them. Germline V gives CDR1 DFQATT, CDR2 SNEGSKA (reference sequence). The CDR3 is 12 residues long. In DNA, the CDR3 is TGCAGTGCCAGATGGGTATCAGAGACCCAGTACTTC. It encodes CSARWVSETQYF.

The V gene is TRBV6-5, the J gene TRBJ2-5, with TRBD2 as a possible D gene (5 bases). The germline CDR1 and CDR2 sequences are MNHEY and SVGAGI. V dropped 7 bases and J dropped 5 bases, with 17 bases sitting between them. The CDR3 has 14 amino acids. CDR3 DNA sequence: TGTGCCAGCACCCGAACGGGGATGAAGGAGACCCAGTACTTC. It codes for CASTRTGMKETQYF.

This chain uses TRBV5-5 with TRBJ1-2, with D tentatively TRBD1 (6 bases). The germline V gene has CDR1 SGHKS and CDR2 YYEKEE (reference sequence). Trimming left V 2 bases short and J 8 bases short, with 22 bases between. The length of the CDR3 is 16 residues. Here the CDR3 reads CASSFLYAQGRGGYTF. The CDR3 DNA reads TGTGCCAGCAGCTTCCTGTATGCACAGGGAAGGGGCGGCTACACCTTC.

This clonotype was recorded a few times. This chain joins TRBV15 and TRBJ2-4; D perhaps matches TRBD2 (6 bases). Germline values: CDR1 LNHNV, CDR2 YYDKDF (reference sequence). Trimming cost V 1 base and J 0 bases, with 13 bases left between them. The CDR3 spans 17 residues. Here the CDR3 DNA reads TGTGCCACCAGCAGAGGGGCTAGCGTACTAGCCAAAAACATTCAGTACTTC. The encoded protein is CATSRGASVLAKNIQYF.

This chain joins TRBV6-5 and TRBJ1-2; D may be TRBD1 (6 bases). The CDR3 runs 14 residues. V lost 3 bases and J 8 bases, leaving 16 bases between the germline ends. Germline CDR1 reads MNHEY; CDR2 reads SVGAGI. The chain's CDR3 is CASSYSGQRWGYTF. CDR3 DNA: TGTGCCAGCAGTTATTCCGGACAGCGGTGGGGCTACACCTTC.

The J gene is TRBJ1-2, the V gene TRBV2; TRBD1 agrees at 7 bases. The germline V gene has CDR1 SNHLY and CDR2 FYNNEI. The trim removed 7 bases at V and 8 bases at J, leaving 4 bases unmatched. This CDR3 has 11 amino acids. The CDR3 DNA follows: TGTGCCAGCACGGAGGGGGCCGGCTACACCTTC. This gives the protein CASTEGAGYTF.

This clonotype was picked up many times. The V call is TRBV10-1, the J call TRBJ2-1; 9 bases map to TRBD1. CDR3 length: 16 amino acids. Trimming removed 3 bases from V and 4 bases from J; junction bases left unmatched: 7. Germline V gene lookup returns CDR1 WNHNN and CDR2 SYGVQD (reference sequence). The CDR3 protein is CASSDLQGATYNEQFF. CDR3 DNA sequence: TGCGCCAGCAGTGACCTACAGGGGGCTACGTACAATGAGCAGTTCTTC.

The gene calls are TRBV5-1 and TRBJ2-5, with 10 nucleotides matching TRBD1. Germline V gene data show CDR1 as SGHRS and CDR2 as YFSETQ. The junction had 3 bases not matched to a gene; V was cut back by 0 bases and J by 4 bases. The CDR3 extends over 15 amino acids. CDR3 loop: CASSLGDRGPETQYF. DNA of the CDR3: TGCGCCAGCAGCTTGGGGGACAGGGGACCAGAGACCCAGTACTTC.

This clonotype was seen a handful of times. J is TRBJ1-4 and V is TRBV6-6, with unresolved D. This CDR3 has 14 residues. V lost 6 bases, J lost 1 base, and 9 bases lay in between. Germline CDR1 is MNHNY and CDR2 is SVGAGI (reference sequence). CDR3 in DNA: TGTGCCAGCAGGGCCGCAGAAACTAATGAAAAACTGTTTTTT. Translated: CASRAAETNEKLFF.

J is TRBJ2-5 and V is TRBV6-1; TRBD1 matches at 7 bases. With 6 bases clipped from V and 1 base from J, the junction kept 2 bases outside the gene matches. The CDR3 covers 13 residues. CDR1 MNHNS and CDR2 SASEGT come from the germline V gene. The CDR3 protein is CASRGQPQETQYF. Here the CDR3 DNA reads TGTGCCAGCAGGGGACAGCCCCAAGAGACCCAGTACTTC.

The rearrangement joins TRBV7-3 to TRBJ2-1; maybe TRBD2 (5 bases). The V end was cut by 5 bases, the J end by 7 bases, with 12 bases between. Germline loops: CDR1 SGHTA, CDR2 FQGTGA. The CDR3 runs 13 residues. The DNA of the CDR3 is TGTGCCAGCAGCCCAAGCGGCCATAATGAGCAGTTCTTC. Translated: CASSPSGHNEQFF.

The rearrangement uses TRBV28 and TRBJ2-5; 10 bases line up with TRBD1. Near its end, the DNA agrees better with TRBJ2-7, so the J call may be wrong. CDR1 and CDR2 (germline): MDHEN, SYDVKM. The CDR3 sequence is 16 residues long. The CDR3 DNA is TGTGCCAGCAGTACAACGGGACAGGGGCGTCCCTACGAGCAGTACTTC. Its protein is CASSTTGQGRPYEQYF.